Listed here are 29 T cell receptor beta chains from one sample, sequenced in a study of cytomegalovirus exposure and HLA in healthy donors. The PCR made use of 60 Vbeta and 13 Jbeta primers. Libraries were prepared by immunoSEQ multiplex PCR; TCRdb keeps only in-frame clonotypes and omits some of them. Among 100,000 to 120,000 clones listed, more than 65% were seen once. The specimen sequenced was PBMCs. These receptors were collected from a man under 40 in good health and CMV-seropositive.

The chain employs TRBV10-3 and TRBJ1-6; unclear D gene. V was cut by 4 bases and J by 5 bases, with 12 bases left in between. Germline values: CDR1 ENHRY, CDR2 SYGVKD. The CDR3 length is 15 residues. Written as DNA, the CDR3 is TGTGCCATCAGTGCCCTCCCAGTGAATAATTCACCCCTCCACTTT. It encodes CAISALPVNNSPLHF.

The chain uses TRBV19 and TRBJ1-1, with D hard to call. Germline-derived CDR1 and CDR2 are LNHDA and SQIVND (reference sequence). The CDR3 has 13 amino acids. Trimming left V 6 bases short and J 8 bases short, with 16 bases between. The CDR3 DNA reads as TGTGCCAGTAGCCCCCGGGGAAAGGTCGAAGCTTTCTTT. Translation: CASSPRGKVEAFF.

The rearrangement joins TRBV18 to TRBJ1-1; D ambiguous. This CDR3 is 16 amino acids long. With 0 bases removed from V and 4 bases from J, the gap between germline ends came to 15 bases. The germline V gene has CDR1 KGHSH and CDR2 LQKENI. The CDR3 region has the DNA TGTGCCAGCTCACCACCGGCGAGGGTATGGAGCACTGAAGCTTTCTTT. It yields the protein CASSPPARVWSTEAFF.

The CDR3 nucleotides read TGTGCCAGCAGCGTGGACAGTCCAAGTAATTCACCCCTCCACTTT. This sequence encodes CASSVDSPSNSPLHF. V gene TRBV9 combines with J gene TRBJ1-6, with D maybe TRBD1 (6 bases). The ends were cut back, 2 bases at V and 6 bases at J, with 12 bases in the middle. The CDR3 has 15 residues. Germline V gene sequence: CDR1 SGDLS, CDR2 YYNGEE.

A few counts support this clone. This chain links TRBV29-1 with TRBJ2-3; 7 bases align to TRBD2. The CDR3 covers 14 residues. V dropped 7 bases and J dropped 0; count of bases not matched to a gene: 7. The germline V gene has CDR1 SQVTM and CDR2 ANQGSEA. For the CDR3, the DNA is TGCAGCGCTAGGGCTAGCGGAAGCACAGATACGCAGTATTTT. This gives the protein CSARASGSTDTQYF.

This rearrangement joins TRBV7-9 to TRBJ1-2, with TRBD1 identical over 11 bases. This CDR3 has 18 residues. Germline CDR1 reads SEHNR; CDR2 reads FQNEAQ (reference sequence). The J segment lost 4 bases and the V segment lost 1 base, leaving 11 bases of the junction unmatched. CDR3 residues: CASSLGGGQGGHGYGYTF. DNA for the CDR3: TGTGCCAGCAGCTTAGGAGGGGGACAGGGGGGGCATGGCTATGGCTACACCTTC.

The rearrangement links TRBV7-2 to TRBJ2-7, with 14 bases aligning to TRBD2. Germline CDR1 SGHTA, CDR2 FQGNSA. The ends lost 3 bases at V and 3 bases at J; junction bases unmatched: 1. This CDR3 comprises 15 residues. CDR3 sequence reads: CASSLTSGGVYEQYF. CDR3 nucleotide sequence: TGTGCCAGCAGCTTGACTAGCGGGGGGGTCTACGAGCAGTACTTC.

This sequence joins TRBV25-1 and TRBJ2-7, with TRBD1 matching 7 bases. V trimming: 4 bases; J trimming: 0 bases; junction bases outside the gene matches: 9. The germline gives CDR1 MGHDK, CDR2 SYGVNS. CDR3 length: 16 amino acids. CDR3 loop: CASSAGTAHGSYEQYF. In nucleotides, the CDR3 is TGTGCCAGCAGTGCAGGGACAGCCCATGGCTCCTACGAGCAGTACTTC.

The rearrangement uses TRBV7-2 and TRBJ1-4; the D is unclear. This CDR3 spans 13 amino acids. From germline, CDR1 is SGHTA and CDR2 FQGNSA. V was shortened by 5 bases and J by 3 bases, with 7 bases between the two germline ends. The CDR3 here is CASSPSPNEKLFF. CDR3 DNA sequence: TGTGCCAGCAGCCCGAGCCCTAATGAAAAACTGTTTTTT. The full variable domain, with the rest looked up from reference TRBV7-2 and TRBJ1-4, is GAGVSQSPSNKVTEKGKDVELRCDPISGHTALYWYRQSLGQGLEFLIYFQGNSAPDKSGLPSDRFSAERTGGSVSTLTIQRTQQEDSAVYLCASSPSPNEKLFFGSGTQLSVL.

The V gene is TRBV2, the J gene TRBJ2-3; D may be TRBD2 (5 bases). The CDR3 totals 14 residues. Germline CDR1 and CDR2: SNHLY and FYNNEI. Trimming left V 3 bases short and J 9 bases short, with 16 bases between. The CDR3: CASSEASGSGTQYF. DNA of the CDR3: TGTGCCAGCAGTGAGGCCTCGGGGTCCGGAACGCAGTATTTT.

This clone is a singleton in its sample. The V gene is TRBV19, the J gene TRBJ1-2; a possible D gene is TRBD1 (5 bases). Looked up from germline, CDR1 is LNHDA and CDR2 is SQIVND (reference sequence). V was trimmed by 3 bases and J by 4 bases, leaving 15 bases between them. CDR3 length equals 15 residues. Here the CDR3 DNA reads TGTGCCAGTAGTATTACGTCAGGGTCGTTCTATGGCTACACCTTC. It encodes CASSITSGSFYGYTF. The whole variable domain, filled in from reference TRBV19 and TRBJ1-2, reads DGGITQSPKYLFRKEGQNVTLSCEQNLNHDAMYWYRQDPGQGLRLIYYSQIVNDFQKGDIAEGYSVSREKKESFPLTVTSAQKNPTAFYLCASSITSGSFYGYTFGSGTRLTVV.

The chain employs TRBV5-6 and TRBJ2-7; the D gene is possibly TRBD2 (7 bases). The germline V and J ends were trimmed by 7 bases and 1 base, with 18 bases remaining between them. The CDR3 spans 15 residues. CDR1 and CDR2 (germline): SGHDT, YYEEEE. This CDR3 reads CASRSLGGASYEQYF. In DNA form, the CDR3 reads TGTGCCAGCCGCTCCCTGGGGGGGGCATCCTACGAGCAGTACTTC.

This chain links TRBV10-1 with TRBJ2-2; 8 bases fit TRBD1. Germline values: CDR1 WNHNN, CDR2 SYGVQD (reference sequence). Trimming removed 6 bases from V and 3 bases from J; junction bases left unmatched: 3. The CDR3 is 14 amino acids. The CDR3: CASREDRDTGELFF. The CDR3 coding sequence is TGCGCCAGCAGGGAGGACAGGGACACCGGGGAGCTGTTTTTT.

This rearrangement joins TRBV5-5 to TRBJ1-1; D gene uncertain. CDR3 size: 15 residues. The V end lost 1 base, the J end lost 1 base, and 11 bases lay between the germline ends. From germline, CDR1 is SGHKS and CDR2 YYEKEE (reference sequence). CDR3 sequence: CASSLIPGRNTEAFF. In DNA, the CDR3 is TGTGCCAGCAGCTTGATTCCGGGAAGGAACACTGAAGCTTTCTTT.

CDR3: CASGSGGADTEAFF. The CDR3 nucleotides read TGTGCCAGCGGCTCAGGGGGCGCGGACACTGAAGCTTTCTTT. The rearrangement uses TRBV6-5 and TRBJ1-1; TRBD1 matches at 8 bases. This CDR3 is 14 amino acids long. From germline, CDR1 is MNHEY and CDR2 SVGAGI. V was clipped by 8 bases and J by 3 bases; unmatched bases: 8.

This chain links TRBV5-1 with TRBJ2-1; 8 positions match TRBD2. The CDR3 has 15 residues. The J segment lost 0 bases and the V segment lost 4 bases, leaving 3 bases of the junction unmatched. CDR1 SGHRS and CDR2 YFSETQ come from the germline V gene. CDR3 protein: CASSPGTSSYNEQFF. Here the CDR3 DNA reads TGCGCCAGCAGCCCCGGGACTAGCTCCTACAATGAGCAGTTCTTC.

V and J are TRBV6-4 and TRBJ2-1; D perhaps matches TRBD1 (7 bases). The CDR3 totals 19 residues. V dropped 4 bases and J dropped 6 bases, with 28 bases sitting between them. CDR1 and CDR2 (germline): MRHNA, SNTAGT. CDR3 in DNA: TGTGCCAGCAGTGCCTACGGTTTCCTTACAGGGGCCGGGGGCAATGAGCAGTTCTTC. It codes for CASSAYGFLTGAGGNEQFF.

As DNA, the CDR3 is TGTGCCTGGAGTGTCTCTCAAACCTACGAGCAGTACTTC. The encoded protein is CAWSVSQTYEQYF. This chain connects TRBV30 to TRBJ2-5; no clear D gene. The J call could be wrong; TRBJ2-7 is a better fit for the DNA end. Germline lookup yields CDR1 GTSNPN and CDR2 SVGIG (reference sequence). The CDR3 length is 13 residues.

The chain links TRBV19 to TRBJ1-1; TRBD1 matches at 9 bases. Germline trimming cut 4 bases from V and 1 base from J; bases unmatched to any gene: 7. The CDR3 covers 16 residues. In germline, CDR1 is LNHDA, CDR2 SQIVND (reference sequence). The CDR3: CASSTDRTGANTEAFF. Here the CDR3 DNA reads TGTGCCAGTAGTACGGACAGGACAGGGGCGAACACTGAAGCTTTCTTT.

The chain has TRBV28 and TRBJ2-5; the match to TRBD1 covers 8 bases. The CDR3 extends over 15 amino acids. Trimming cost V 5 bases and J 4 bases; bases outside gene matches: 9. Germline CDR1 is MDHEN and CDR2 is SYDVKM. The CDR3 DNA sequence: TGTGCCAGCAGTACAGACCAGGGGGCAGGAGAGACCCAGTACTTC. Its protein is CASSTDQGAGETQYF.

This chain connects TRBV9 to TRBJ2-7, with a weak D call TRBD2 (5 bases). Germline lookup yields CDR1 SGDLS and CDR2 YYNGEE. The CDR3 is 14 residues long. The V gene lost 4 bases and the J gene lost 6 bases, with 17 bases spanning the gap. In nucleotides, the CDR3 is TGTGCCAGCAGCCCTCGGGGTAGAATCGGCGAGCAGTACTTC. It is translated as CASSPRGRIGEQYF. Looking up the rest from reference TRBV9 and TRBJ2-7 gives the full variable domain: DSGVTQTPKHLITATGQRVTLRCSPRSGDLSVYWYQQSLDQGLQFLIQYYNGEERAKGNILERFSAQQFPDLHSELNLSSLELGDSALYFCASSPRGRIGEQYFGPGTRLTVT.

V gene TRBV29-1 combines with J gene TRBJ2-5, with 10 bases fitting TRBD1. The CDR3 is 15 amino acids. The germline gives CDR1 SQVTM, CDR2 ANQGSEA. Losses at the gene ends were 6 bases for V and 3 bases for J; bases not matched to a gene: 10. The DNA for the CDR3 is TGCAGCGTGGCGGGGACAGGGGACTTTGAAGAGACCCAGTACTTC. Residues: CSVAGTGDFEETQYF.

The V gene is TRBV30, the J gene TRBJ2-7; 9 nucleotides agree with TRBD1. From germline, CDR1 is GTSNPN and CDR2 SVGIG (reference sequence). The CDR3 has 12 residues. Losses at the gene ends were 2 bases for V and 7 bases for J; bases not matched to a gene: 3. The CDR3 nucleotides are TGTGCCTGGAGTCTCGGACAGGGGGAGCAGTACTTC. It translates to CAWSLGQGEQYF.

CDR3 loop: CASSGTSGGANEQFF. CDR3 bases: TGTGCCAGCAGTGGGACTAGCGGGGGGGCCAATGAGCAGTTCTTC. This chain joins TRBV6-1 and TRBJ2-1, with 15 bases that match TRBD2. With V trimmed by 4 bases and J by 6 bases, 1 base remained unmatched. This CDR3 is 15 amino acids long. Per the germline V gene, CDR1 is MNHNS and CDR2 is SASEGT.

The sample holds one count of this clone. The chain joins TRBV6-6 to TRBJ1-2; D not certain. Trimming stripped 4 bases from V and 5 bases from J, with 5 bases between. The germline V gene encodes CDR1 MNHNY and CDR2 SVGAGI (reference sequence). CDR3 length: 11 residues. The CDR3 DNA reads as TGTGCCAGCAGTTCCCAGTATGGCTACACCTTC. Its translation is CASSSQYGYTF.

This clone was observed a few times. The chain uses TRBV5-5 and TRBJ2-5, with 11 bases lining up with TRBD2. J gave up 5 bases and V 4 bases, and 7 bases lay outside the gene matches. The germline V gene has CDR1 SGHKS and CDR2 YYEKEE (reference sequence). CDR3 length equals 15 residues. CDR3 protein: CASSHGTSGRETQYF. For the CDR3, the DNA is TGTGCCAGCAGCCATGGGACTAGCGGACGGGAGACCCAGTACTTC.

J is TRBJ2-4 and V is TRBV9; TRBD1 agrees at 8 bases. This CDR3 is 18 amino acids long. The V and J ends lost 3 bases and 7 bases, in that order; junction bases with no gene match: 18. The germline gives CDR1 SGDLS, CDR2 YYNGEE. The CDR3 sequence is CASSAHQTGDDPRNIQYF. Written as DNA, the CDR3 is TGTGCCAGCAGCGCCCACCAGACAGGGGATGACCCACGCAACATTCAGTACTTC.

The V gene is TRBV2, the J gene TRBJ2-5, with 8 bases lining up with TRBD2. Germline V lookup: CDR1 SNHLY, CDR2 FYNNEI. V trimming: 6 bases; J trimming: 7 bases; junction bases outside the gene matches: 7. CDR3 length: 13 residues. The CDR3 region is CASSPGTRGTQYF. The CDR3 nucleotides read TGTGCCAGCAGCCCCGGGACTAGGGGGACCCAGTACTTC. Complete variable domain (other parts from reference TRBV2 and TRBJ2-5): EPEVTQTPSHQVTQMGQEVILRCVPISNHLYFYWYRQILGQKVEFLVSFYNNEISEKSEIFDDQFSVERPDGSNFTLKIRSTKLEDSAMYFCASSPGTRGTQYFGPGTRLLVL.

This clone showed up just a few times. V usage is TRBV27 and J usage is TRBJ2-2, with D maybe TRBD1 (5 bases). Looked up from germline, CDR1 is MNHEY and CDR2 is SMNVEV (reference sequence). V was clipped by 8 bases and J by 6 bases, with 19 bases between them. This CDR3 region has 15 residues. This chain's CDR3 is CASLTQGSVAGELFF. The CDR3 nucleotides are TGTGCCAGCCTCACGCAGGGAAGCGTGGCCGGGGAGCTGTTTTTT.